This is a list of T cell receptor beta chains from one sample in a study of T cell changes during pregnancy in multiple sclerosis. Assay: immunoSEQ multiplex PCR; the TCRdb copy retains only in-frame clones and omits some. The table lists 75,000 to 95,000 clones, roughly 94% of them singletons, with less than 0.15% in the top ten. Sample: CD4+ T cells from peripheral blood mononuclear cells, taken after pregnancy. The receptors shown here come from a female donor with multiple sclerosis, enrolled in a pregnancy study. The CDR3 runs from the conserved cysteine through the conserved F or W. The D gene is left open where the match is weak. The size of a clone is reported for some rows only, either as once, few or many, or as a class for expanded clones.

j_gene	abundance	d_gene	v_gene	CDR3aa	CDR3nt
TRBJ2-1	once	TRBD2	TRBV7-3	CASSEGTSGGQFF	TGTGCCAGCAGCGAGGGGACTAGCGGGGGGCAGTTCTTC
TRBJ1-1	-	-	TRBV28	CASSLGRRNTEAFF	TGTGCCAGCAGTTTGGGTAGGAGGAACACTGAAGCTTTCTTT
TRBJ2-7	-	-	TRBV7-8	CASSLGQGTYEQYF	TGTGCCAGCAGCTTAGGCCAGGGGACCTACGAGCAGTACTTC
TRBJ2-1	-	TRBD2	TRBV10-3	CAISYAGTSDEQFF	TGTGCCATCAGTTATGCCGGGACTAGCGATGAGCAGTTCTTC
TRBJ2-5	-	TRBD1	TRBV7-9	CASSPNPSDRGQETQYF	TGTGCCAGCAGCCCTAATCCTTCGGACAGGGGGCAAGAGACCCAGTACTTC
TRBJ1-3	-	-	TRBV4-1	CASSQDRLTGNTIYF	TGCGCCAGCAGCCAAGACAGGCTCACTGGAAACACCATATATTTT
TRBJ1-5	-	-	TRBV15	CATSQGNSNQPQHF	TGTGCCACCTCACAGGGTAATAGCAATCAGCCCCAGCATTTT
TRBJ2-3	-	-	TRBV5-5	CASSSPGGTQYF	TGTGCCAGCAGCTCCCCGGGGGGCACGCAGTATTTT
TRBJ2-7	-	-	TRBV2	CASSELVRWEQYF	TGTGCCAGCAGTGAATTAGTCCGCTGGGAGCAGTACTTC
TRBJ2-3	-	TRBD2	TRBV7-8	CASSSGTRGTDTQYF	TGTGCCAGCAGCTCCGGGACTAGAGGTACAGATACGCAGTATTTT
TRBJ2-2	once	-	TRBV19	CASGSGRYTGELFF	TGTGCCAGTGGCTCAGGGAGGTACACCGGGGAGCTGTTTTTT
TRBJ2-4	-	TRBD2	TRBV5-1	CASSSGDYGDIQYF	TGCGCCAGCAGCTCGGGGGACTACGGTGACATTCAGTACTTC
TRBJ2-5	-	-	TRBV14	CASSLGGIQETQYF	TGTGCCAGCAGCCTAGGCGGGATCCAAGAGACCCAGTACTTC
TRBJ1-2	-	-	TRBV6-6	CASSYSKAGDYGYTF	TGTGCCAGCAGTTACTCGAAGGCAGGGGACTATGGCTACACCTTC
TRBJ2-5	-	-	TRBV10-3	CAIKAQTQETQYF	TGTGCCATCAAGGCACAGACCCAAGAGACCCAGTACTTC
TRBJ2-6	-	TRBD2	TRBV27	CASAVPSGSLSGANVLTF	TGTGCCAGCGCCGTGCCTAGCGGGAGCTTGTCTGGGGCCAACGTCCTGACTTTC
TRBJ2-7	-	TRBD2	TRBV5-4	CASSGGGTGLYEQYF	TGTGCCAGCAGCGGGGGGGGTACCGGACTCTACGAGCAGTACTTC
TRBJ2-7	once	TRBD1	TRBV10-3	CAISDPTGPFSYEQYF	TGTGCCATCAGTGACCCGACAGGGCCGTTCTCCTACGAGCAGTACTTC
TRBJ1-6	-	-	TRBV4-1	CASSQDGGSSPLHF	TGCGCCAGCAGCCAAGACGGGGGGTCTTCACCCCTCCACTTT
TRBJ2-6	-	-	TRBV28	CASSLFQGWGISGANVLTF	TGTGCCAGCAGTTTATTTCAGGGATGGGGTATCTCTGGGGCCAACGTCCTGACTTTC
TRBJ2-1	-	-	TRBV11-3	CASSLYSYNEQFF	TGTGCCAGCAGCTTATACTCCTACAATGAGCAGTTCTTC
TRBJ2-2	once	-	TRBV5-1	CASSLKVGGRTGELFF	TGCGCCAGCAGCTTGAAGGTGGGAGGTCGAACCGGGGAGCTGTTTTTT
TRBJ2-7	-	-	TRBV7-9	CASSLVITGWVLHEQYF	TGTGCCAGCAGCTTAGTAATAACAGGATGGGTACTCCACGAGCAGTACTTC
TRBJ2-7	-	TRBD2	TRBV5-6	CASSQPGLPSGQYF	TGTGCCAGCAGCCAACCGGGACTACCCTCGGGGCAGTACTTC